This TCR beta chain was found in a study of beta chain features in type 1 diabetes. Details on this clone: Its target is not known.

Study-level findings and limits: Researchers report that Type 1 diabetes patients had moderately but significantly shorter TCRB CDR3s across all four CD4+ subsets.

The sequenced template was cDNA made from the entire isolated RNA. TCRdb keeps only in-frame clones here, not all; method: immunoSEQ multiplex PCR. The table includes some 160,000 clones, 6.5% to 8.5% detected once. This CDR3 region has 16 residues. The germline V gene has CDR1 SGHTA and CDR2 FQGTGA. Trimming left V 2 bases short and J 2 bases short, with 12 bases between. The chain combines TRBV7-3 with TRBJ2-2; maybe TRBD1 (6 bases). This receptor was obtained from a woman under 30 with type 1 diabetes. Sequenced input: central memory CD4+ T cells from blood. CDR3 sequence: CASSLLPRGNTGELFF. The CDR3 bases are TGTGCCAGCAGCTTACTTCCCAGGGGAAACACCGGGGAGCTGTTTTTT.